The clone carrying this T cell receptor (beta chain) was found once. Its antigen is unknown. Per the germline V gene, CDR1 is SGHNT and CDR2 is YENEEA. This CDR3 contains 16 residues. The V segment lost 5 bases and the J segment 4 bases; nucleotides outside the gene matches: 11. PCR was performed using 60 Vbeta and 13 Jbeta primers. TCRdb's table, derived via immunoSEQ multiplex PCR, lists solely in-frame clones and lacks some. The sample lists 35,000 to 50,000 clones; almost 70% were seen once. The data belong to a study of cytomegalovirus exposure and HLA in healthy donors. The study's findings and limits: Cytomegalovirus status was reportedly diagnosed by the classifier with high specificity and sensitivity. Analyzed later, most CMV-associated TCR beta chains appeared HLA-restricted.

The specimen sequenced was PBMCs. The receptor was isolated from a man in his forties or fifties in good health and CMV-seronegative. The chain uses TRBV11-3 and TRBJ2-5, with 9 bases identical to TRBD2. CDR3 sequence: CASSPGISGGRETQYF. The CDR3 coding sequence is TGTGCCAGCAGCCCAGGAATTAGCGGGGGACGAGAGACCCAGTACTTC.